This is a list of T cell receptor beta chains from one sample in a study of cytomegalovirus exposure and HLA in healthy donors. Produced via immunoSEQ multiplex PCR; TCRdb's table is partial and in-frame only. This repertoire includes about 50,000 clones. The sample was PBMCs. All receptors derive from a young woman in good health and CMV-seronegative. The CDR3 runs from the conserved cysteine through the conserved F or W. A D gene is named only where the DNA matches it firmly.

. TRBJ2-5 TRBV6-1 CASTTSYEETQYF TGTGCCAGCACAACTAGCTATGAAGAGACCCAGTACTTC
TRBD1 TRBJ2-1 TRBV7-6 CASSLIGRDRVGKQFF TGTGCCAGCAGCTTAATAGGTAGAGACAGGGTGGGGAAGCAGTTCTTC
. TRBJ1-2 TRBV9 CASSVNQLNYGYTF TGTGCCAGCAGCGTTAATCAACTGAACTATGGCTACACCTTC
. TRBJ1-1 TRBV2 CASSVRDTEAFF TGTGCCAGCAGTGTCAGGGACACTGAAGCTTTCTTT
TRBD2 TRBJ2-3 TRBV29-1 CSVVAGTPDTQYF TGCAGCGTTGTAGCGGGGACTCCAGATACGCAGTATTTT
. TRBJ1-1 TRBV19 CASSIRSFPPFENTEAFF TGTGCCAGTAGTATCCGGTCTTTCCCTCCATTCGAAAACACTGAAGCTTTCTTT
. TRBJ2-1 TRBV5-6 CASSLPGTQYNEQFF TGTGCCAGCAGCTTGCCCGGGACTCAATACAATGAGCAGTTCTTC
. TRBJ1-1 TRBV23-1 CASSLRETEAFF TGCGCCAGCAGCCTGAGAGAAACTGAAGCTTTCTTT
. TRBJ1-5 TRBV6-1 CASSDGVPPAGNQPQHF TGTGCCAGCAGTGACGGGGTACCCCCCGCTGGCAATCAGCCCCAGCATTTT
. TRBJ1-6 TRBV5-6 CASSLGQVLSPLHF TGTGCCAGCAGCTTGGGGCAGGTTCTTTCACCCCTCCACTTT
TRBD1 TRBJ1-6 TRBV2 CASSSLGWTGFSPLHF TGTGCCAGCAGTTCGCTGGGGTGGACAGGTTTTTCACCCCTCCACTTT
. TRBJ1-3 TRBV5-1 CASSEQGSGNTIYF TGCGCCAGCAGCGAACAGGGCTCTGGAAACACCATATATTTT
TRBD1 TRBJ1-4 TRBV6-1 CASSPRGANEKLFF TGTGCCAGCAGTCCCAGGGGGGCTAATGAAAAACTGTTTTTT
. TRBJ1-6 TRBV7-9 CASSLETGDYSPLHF TGTGCCAGCAGTTTAGAGACCGGAGACTATTCACCCCTCCACTTT
TRBD2 TRBJ2-5 TRBV9 CASSVSPGLAGAWSGQETQYF TGTGCCAGCAGCGTCTCTCCGGGACTAGCGGGAGCGTGGTCTGGGCAAGAGACCCAGTACTTC
. TRBJ1-1 TRBV19 CASSMIGDTEAFF TGTGCCAGTAGTATGATAGGGGACACTGAAGCTTTCTTT
TRBD1 TRBJ1-1 TRBV5-6 CASSGGTTGGLMNTEAFF TGTGCCAGCAGCGGAGGGACGACAGGGGGCCTCATGAACACTGAAGCTTTCTTT
. TRBJ1-1 TRBV5-1 CASSYLGADTEAFF TGCGCCAGCAGTTATCTGGGGGCGGACACTGAAGCTTTCTTT
. TRBJ1-5 TRBV9 CASSVGRGQPQHF TGTGCCAGCAGCGTGGGGAGGGGTCAGCCCCAGCATTTT
TRBD2 TRBJ2-1 TRBV7-7 CASSYRASGGYNEQFF TGTGCCAGCAGTTACCGGGCTAGCGGGGGGTACAATGAGCAGTTCTTC
TRBD2 TRBJ2-7 TRBV4-2 CASSQAQLAGGSEQYF TGTGCCAGCAGCCAAGCCCAACTAGCGGGGGGGTCCGAGCAGTACTTC
. TRBJ2-7 TRBV7-9 CASSSVYEQYF TGTGCCAGCAGCTCCGTATACGAGCAGTACTTC
. TRBJ2-5 TRBV20-1 CSAPDYETQYF TGCAGTGCGCCTGACTACGAGACCCAGTACTTC
. TRBJ1-1 TRBV29-1 CSVGENTEDFF TGCAGCGTTGGGGAGAACACTGAAGATTTCTTT
. TRBJ1-4 TRBV29-1 CSVRGNSFNVEKLFF TGCAGCGTCCGCGGGAATAGCTTCAACGTCGAAAAACTGTTTTTT
. TRBJ2-7 TRBV7-2 CASSIGGGPVYEQYF TGTGCCAGCAGCATAGGGGGGGGGCCAGTCTACGAGCAGTACTTC
TRBD2 TRBJ2-2 TRBV6-1 CASSELSGGETGELFF TGTGCCAGCAGTGAATTAAGCGGGGGGGAGACCGGGGAGCTGTTTTTT
. TRBJ1-4 TRBV6-5 CASSYPFRRGEKLFF TGTGCCAGCAGTTACCCTTTTCGTCGGGGGGAAAAACTGTTTTTT
. TRBJ1-2 TRBV9 CASSVDTNYGYTF TGTGCCAGCAGCGTAGACACAAACTATGGCTACACCTTC
. TRBJ1-2 TRBV27 CASSLKGGPLYGYTF TGTGCCAGCAGTTTGAAGGGAGGACCGCTCTATGGCTACACCTTC
TRBD1 TRBJ1-5 TRBV6-1 CASSEGTGSQPQHF TGTGCCAGCAGTGAGGGGACAGGGTCCCAGCCCCAGCATTTT
. TRBJ2-3 TRBV9 CASSDYSAGTDTQYF TGTGCCAGCAGCGACTACTCGGCTGGGACAGATACGCAGTATTTT
. TRBJ1-3 TRBV6-5 CASRPPRLAGNTIYF TGTGCCAGCAGACCGCCGAGACTGGCTGGAAACACCATATATTTT
TRBD1 TRBJ2-7 TRBV5-1 CASSYMDRVGEQYF TGCGCCAGCAGCTACATGGACAGGGTCGGGGAGCAGTACTTC
. TRBJ1-5 TRBV4-1 CASSRAPGARGNQPQHF TGCGCCAGCAGCCGAGCCCCCGGTGCCAGGGGCAATCAGCCCCAGCATTTT
. TRBJ1-1 TRBV5-6 CASSYQGNTEAFF TGTGCCAGCAGTTATCAGGGGAACACTGAAGCTTTCTTT
TRBD1 TRBJ2-5 TRBV7-2 CASSLVVGTVAETQYF TGTGCCAGCAGCTTAGTAGTTGGGACAGTAGCGGAGACCCAGTACTTC
TRBD1 TRBJ2-7 TRBV5-4 CASSLKTGTGSYEQYF TGTGCCAGCAGCTTGAAGACCGGGACAGGGTCTTACGAGCAGTACTTC
. TRBJ2-2 TRBV18 CATSNRELTGELFF TGTGCCACCTCAAACAGGGAACTCACCGGGGAGCTGTTTTTT
. TRBJ1-5 TRBV4-1 CASSQPSSGDSNQPQHF TGCGCCAGCAGCCAGCCCTCTTCGGGTGACAGCAATCAGCCCCAGCATTTT
TRBD1 TRBJ1-4 TRBV29-1 CSAGTGFEKLFF TGCAGCGCTGGGACAGGGTTTGAAAAACTGTTTTTT
. TRBJ2-2 TRBV6-5 CASSYGQLTGELFF TGTGCCAGCAGTTACGGGCAGCTCACCGGGGAGCTGTTTTTT
. TRBJ1-1 TRBV11-3 CASSPDMVNTEAFF TGTGCCAGCAGCCCGGACATGGTGAACACTGAAGCTTTCTTT
. TRBJ1-2 TRBV6-1 CASSAQQKVYGYTF TGTGCCAGCAGTGCCCAACAGAAGGTCTATGGCTACACCTTC
. TRBJ2-7 TRBV5-6 CASSKRGSSYEQYF TGTGCCAGCAGCAAGAGGGGGAGCTCCTACGAGCAGTACTTC
TRBD1 TRBJ1-1 TRBV29-1 CSVVRSQGAAEAFF TGCAGCGTTGTAAGGTCCCAGGGGGCTGCTGAAGCTTTCTTT
. TRBJ1-2 TRBV5-1 CASSLPLQGYGYTF TGCGCCAGCAGCTTGCCCCTACAGGGCTATGGCTACACCTTC
. TRBJ1-2 TRBV18 CASSPHGDSFDGYTF TGTGCCAGCTCACCACATGGCGACAGCTTTGATGGCTACACCTTC